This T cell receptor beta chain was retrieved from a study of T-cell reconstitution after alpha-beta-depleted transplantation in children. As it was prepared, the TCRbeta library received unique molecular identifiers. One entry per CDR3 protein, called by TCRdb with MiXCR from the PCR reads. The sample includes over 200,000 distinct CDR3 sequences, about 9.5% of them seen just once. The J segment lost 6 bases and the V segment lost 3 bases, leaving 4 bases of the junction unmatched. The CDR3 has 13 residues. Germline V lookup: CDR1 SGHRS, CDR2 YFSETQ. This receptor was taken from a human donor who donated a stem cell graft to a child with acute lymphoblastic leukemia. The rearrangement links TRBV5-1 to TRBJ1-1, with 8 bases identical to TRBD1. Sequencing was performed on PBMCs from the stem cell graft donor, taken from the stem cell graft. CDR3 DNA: TGCGCCAGCAGCTGGACAGGGAATCCTGAAGCTTTCTTT. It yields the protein CASSWTGNPEAFF.